This T cell receptor beta chain originates from a study of T cell responses to AZD1222 COVID-19 vaccine. Study outcomes and limitations: White British ancestry dominated among donors, who included more females, and clonal diversity was possibly underestimated. Nearly half of spike-specific TCRs reportedly target variant regions that are unmutated in the B.1.351 and B.1.1.7 variants.

Note on this clone: Its specificity is not known.

The CDR3 extends over 14 amino acids. V was cut by 11 bases and J by 8 bases, with 24 bases left in between. Per germline, CDR1 SEHNR and CDR2 FQNEAQ (reference sequence). Clones were sequenced by immunoSEQ multiplex PCR, and TCRdb holds only the in-frame ones, with some missing. The data show almost 70,000 clones, 75% to 90% seen once. This TCR derives from an adult who received the AZD1222 COVID-19 vaccine. The V and J genes are TRBV7-9 and TRBJ1-1, with a tentative D call TRBD1 (6 bases). This material consisted of peripheral blood, taken 28 days after the second AZD1222 dose. The CDR3 nucleotides read TGTGCCCTAAGGCTTCCCCGGACAGACGCCGAAGCTTTCTTT. It translates to CALRLPRTDAEAFF.